This T cell receptor (beta chain) originates from a study of T cell repertoires in cytomegalovirus infection. TCRdb re-analysed the reads in MiXCR, keeping a single row per CDR3 protein. The sample has about 600,000 distinct CDR3 sequences; approximately 24% are singletons. This clonotype was seen more than once but under ten times. Germline assignment: CDR1 DFQATT and CDR2 SNEGSKA (reference sequence). V lost 4 bases to trimming and J lost 6 bases, with 16 bases between them. The CDR3 covers 13 residues. This sequence joins TRBV20-1 and TRBJ2-7, with D tentatively TRBD1 (6 bases). The sequenced sample consisted of CD8+ T cells from PBMCs. The clonotype was recovered from a human donor in good health (CMV status not recorded). Some clones in this sample may be carry-over from other donors' samples. CDR3 loop: CSANRDSPVEQYV. CDR3 nucleotide sequence: TGCAGTGCTAACAGGGATTCCCCCGTCGAGCAGTACGTC.